This T cell receptor beta chain was documented in a study of cytomegalovirus exposure and HLA in healthy donors. Study overall: Early released data comprised about 90 million unique TCRs from HLA-typed donors.

Researchers ran the PCR with 60 Vbeta and 13 Jbeta primers. Libraries were prepared by immunoSEQ multiplex PCR; TCRdb keeps only in-frame clonotypes and omits some of them. The data show 150,000 to 200,000 clones, less than 80% seen once. In the case of this clone: The antigen remains undetermined.

Regarding the study as a whole: As a later analysis revealed, most CMV-associated TCR beta chains appeared HLA-restricted. Earlier analysis looked at TCR beta V segments, and most were productive about 90% or about 30% of the time.

The sample comprised PBMCs. The clonotype was recovered from a man aged 40-49 years in good health and CMV-seronegative.

CDR3 coding DNA: TGTGCCAGCTCACCACGGGCGTTCGAGCAGTACTTC. It codes for CASSPRAFEQYF. The rearrangement uses TRBV18 and TRBJ2-7; D ambiguous. This CDR3 is built from 12 residues. Trimming took off 1 base at V and 6 bases at J, with 7 bases between the two ends. Germline assignment: CDR1 KGHSH and CDR2 LQKENI.